This record covers a single T cell receptor beta chain. This clonotype was counted only a few times. Its antigen is not yet known. No base quality values were provided; no much bigger clone lies one nucleotide off. The CDR3 runs 15 amino acids, cysteine and phenylalanine included. The only DNA kept is the CDR3, 45 bases in frame from the first base. Trimming takes 5 bases from V and 3 bases from J, and the germline ends sit 16 bases apart. The germline V gene specifies SGHTA as CDR1 and FQGTGA as CDR2. The source of the sample is a study of T-cell memory formation after mild COVID-19 (dated by TCRdb to the early 2020s). With regard to the full study: TCR sequence clusters from the two donors were largely donor specific. In two donors, T-cell clones that expanded and contracted after mild COVID-19 were tracked by sequencing TCRalpha and TCRbeta repertoires over time. Two young, previously healthy adult volunteers made up the cohort, one male and one female.

Sequencing was performed on an Illumina NovaSeq 6000. TCRalpha and TCRbeta cDNA libraries were built by 5'RACE with constant-segment primers, adding sample barcodes and unique molecular identifiers. Trizol reagent was used to extract RNA from every sample. Amplification of the libraries took two PCR steps, and the second step added a second sample barcode plus Illumina TruSeq adapters. Sequencing of the libraries was done on an Illumina NovaSeq, producing 2 x 150 bp paired-end reads. Per the source publication's procedure: The reads were demultiplexed and collapsed into UMI-guided consensus sequences using migec v1.2.7. Using mixcr v2.1.11, the UMI consensuses were aligned to TRA and TRB V and J templates and assembled into clonotypes. Clonotypes were classified as expanded or contracted when called significant by both edgeR and NoisET, with noise models trained on biological replicates. For edgeR calls, the thresholds were a false discovery rate-adjusted p below 0.01 and a log2 fold-change of 1. As an exploratory analysis of dynamics, max-normalized trajectories of the 1000 most abundant clonotypes were examined with PCA combined with hierarchical clustering. The CD4 or CD8 phenotype of responding clones was assigned using the separately sequenced CD4+ and CD8+ repertoires. TCRdb redid the processing of the public reads, applying fastp at Q25 and MiXCR, and retained in-frame beta chains. Entries that share a CDR3 protein sequence are merged under the most common genes and DNA. These V and J calls rely on TCRdb rather than the paper's analysis. The sample data list hundreds of thousands of distinct CDR3 sequences, and more than 15% of these were observed just once. Of the sample, 20% to 25% falls within the top ten clones.

Overall study results and their limits: Contracting CD4+ clones were located mainly in the CM and EM memory subsets, whereas CD8+ clones were found to be enriched in EMRA. The second-wave clones that peaked on day 37 were not confirmed to be SARS-CoV-2 specific. The detection of some responding clones in pre-infection memory suggests that pre-existing cross-reactive memory T cells joined the SARS-CoV-2 response. Only two mild cases were covered by the study, and larger cohorts that include severe cases with pre-infection samples were considered necessary. Clones that contracted from day 15 to 85 showed balanced CD4/CD8 phenotypes, whereas a second wave of clones that expanded from day 15 to 37 leaned towards CD4+.

Ficoll-Paque density gradient centrifugation was the method used to isolate PBMCs. The source material was PBMCs or a T cell subset sorted from them (not recorded which). The rearrangement joined TRBV7-3 to TRBJ2-5, with TRBD2 perhaps the D gene, on 6 matching bases. The origin of this receptor is a man younger than 30 who had mild COVID-19 (a few samples of this study predate the infection). The sample titles of this study are shuffled in the database, so cell type and time point are left out; the donor was told from shared clones. The nucleotides read TGTGCCAGCAGCCCCGTTGGGGGGACCGAAGAGACCCAGTACTTC. Its protein product is CASSPVGGTEETQYF.